This TCR beta chain emerged from a study of T cells after yellow fever vaccination (dated by TCRdb to between 2019 and 2020). At the level of the whole study: The SMART-Seq v4 Ultra Low Input RNA kit was used to prepare libraries from fractions with low cell numbers. Bulk TCR alpha and beta repertoires were sequenced longitudinally to track T-cell clones before and after primary and booster YFV17D yellow fever vaccination. Two healthy male donors made up the cohort, one aged 18 to 29 years and the other aged 30 to 40 years. Blood samples were taken at several timepoints before and after primary and secondary immunization, and bulk PBMC replicates and cell subsets were isolated. Study-wide findings and limitations: Most clones expanded after primary vaccination were re-detected after the booster (about 95% of CD4 and around nine tenths of CD8), suggesting broad memory maintenance. The study included only two donors, which limits how far the findings can be generalized. Compared with the primary T-cell response, the secondary T-cell response was faster but weaker, reaching its peak on day 5 rather than on day 15. Computational filtering was required because FACS-sorted repertoires could contain abundant contaminating clonotypes from the bulk population. A small share of clonotypes was detected in both CD4 and CD8 compartments, with the overlap likely arising from convergent recombination.

TCR cDNA was made using 5'RACE template switching, a step that added a universal primer site and unique molecular identifiers. Priming for cDNA synthesis came from both the TCR alpha and TCR beta constant segments. Two PCR steps were used to amplify libraries, with sample barcodes and sequencing adapters being added in the second step. Sequencing of libraries was performed on Illumina HiSeq 2500 (2x100 bp) or NovaSeq (2x150 bp). On the authors' methods: Reads were demultiplexed and collapsed into UMI consensus sequences with MIGEC, and V(D)J alignment was performed with MiXCR. Using edgeR on replicate PBMC samples, clonotypes were called vaccine-responding if FDR was below 0.01 and the log2 fold change was above 5 up to day 15. Each bulk clonotype was labeled CD4 or CD8 based on which sequenced repertoire, CD4 or CD8, contained the clonotype at higher abundance. The public reads were reanalyzed by TCRdb: fastp trimming at Q25, MiXCR alignment, in-frame beta chains only. Under each unique CDR3 protein, matching rows form one entry showing the most common genes and DNA. The V and J calls shown here were made by TCRdb, not taken from the authors' results. The sample has about 370,000 distinct CDR3 sequences on record, 9.5% to 13% of them singletons. Around 19% of the sample comes from the top ten.

In the paper's terms, the treatment or condition label means: live attenuated yellow fever vaccine strain. At each blood-draw timepoint, two biological replicates of bulk PBMCs were obtained. A standard Ficoll-Paque protocol was used to isolate PBMCs from peripheral blood. TriZol was used to extract RNA from bulk PBMCs, from CD4 and CD8 fractions, and from dextramer-positive and dextramer-negative fractions. V is reduced by 4 bases and J by 3 bases, leaving a spacing of 13 bases between them. CDR1 and CDR2 were assigned from the germline V gene as SGHRS and YFSETQ. The CDR3 measures 15 amino acids from cysteine to phenylalanine. The read is trimmed to its CDR3 DNA, 45 bases read in frame from base 1. Comments on this clonotype: Its binding antigen is unknown. Base qualities are not at hand, and no much larger clone is one base apart.

This clonotype was obtained from a man aged 18 to 30 who received the YFV17D yellow fever vaccine. The rearranged chain carries TRBV5-1 and TRBJ2-2; TRBD2 could be the D gene, as 6 bases match. The starting material was PBMCs, obtained on the day of the first yellow fever vaccination. The DNA sequence follows: TGCGCCAGCAGCCGGAGGGCAGGCCACACCGGGGAGCTGTTTTTT. Its product reads: CASSRRAGHTGELFF. With the portions outside the CDR3 filled from the reference TRBV5-1 and TRBJ2-2 genes, the complete variable region becomes KAGVTQTPRYLIKTRGQQVTLSCSPISGHRSVSWYQQTPGQGLQFLFEYFSETQRNKGNFPGRFSGRQFSNSRSEMNVSTLELGDSALYLCASSRRAGHTGELFFGEGSRLTVL.